This T cell receptor beta chain was captured by sequencing in a study of blood T cell repertoires in COVID-19. Study-level background: The analysed material was cDNA or gDNA that came from T cells, B-cell-depleted T cells, or PBMCs.

The CDR3 spans 14 residues. Germline assignment: CDR1 MNHEY and CDR2 SMNVEV (reference sequence). The J segment lost 6 bases and the V segment lost 6 bases, leaving 6 bases of the junction unmatched. Generated by immunoSEQ multiplex PCR, the TCRdb table keeps only in-frame clones and is missing some. The profile shows 230,000 or so clones, roughly 87% of them singletons. This clonotype originated in a man aged 40-49 years with active or convalescent COVID-19. The chain is built from TRBV27 and TRBJ2-7, with 12 bases lining up with TRBD1. Sequencing used peripheral blood. The CDR3 spells CASSPGTGGSEQYF. The CDR3 DNA reads TGTGCCAGCAGCCCAGGGACAGGGGGCAGCGAGCAGTACTTC.